The 28 T cell receptor beta chains presented below share a single source sample, sequenced in a study of cytomegalovirus exposure and HLA in healthy donors. Both 60 Vbeta primers and 13 Jbeta primers went into the PCR. TCRdb's copy holds only in-frame clones and misses some; the assay was immunoSEQ multiplex PCR. The sample has 75,000 to 95,000 clones, about 62% seen once. Sequenced sample: PBMCs. These receptor sequences come from a man between 25 and 39 years old in good health and CMV-seronegative.

This clone turned up a few times. The genes are TRBV9 and TRBJ2-2, with TRBD2 matching over 10 bases. Germline CDR1 and CDR2: SGDLS and YYNGEE. The CDR3 runs to 15 residues. The ends lost 6 bases at V and 3 bases at J; junction bases unmatched: 5. The CDR3 loop reads CASKRTSGDTGELFF. CDR3 coding DNA: TGTGCCAGCAAAAGGACTAGCGGAGACACCGGGGAGCTGTTTTTT.

The chain employs TRBV28 and TRBJ2-2, with TRBD1 as a possible D gene (5 bases). V was pared by 6 bases and J by 6 bases, with 17 bases between. The germline gives CDR1 MDHEN, CDR2 SYDVKM. This CDR3 contains 15 residues. CDR3 amino acids: CASSQGWGRAGELFF. The DNA of the CDR3 is TGTGCCAGCAGCCAGGGATGGGGTCGAGCCGGGGAGCTGTTTTTT.

This clone has more than one count but fewer than ten. The rearrangement uses TRBV7-2 and TRBJ1-2; 9 positions agree with TRBD1. Germline loops: CDR1 SGHTA, CDR2 FQGNSA. CDR3 size: 11 residues. After removal of 10 bases from V and 6 bases from J, the junction contained 3 bases not matched to a gene. CDR3 DNA: TGTGCCACCCGGACAGGGGATGGCTACACCTTC. Translation gives CATRTGDGYTF.

This clone has just a few counts. V and J are TRBV5-5 and TRBJ2-7; TRBD1 agrees at 8 bases. The CDR3 runs 15 residues. V dropped 0 bases and J dropped 4; count of bases not matched to a gene: 6. Germline CDR1 SGHKS, CDR2 YYEKEE (reference sequence). CDR3 sequence: CASSLAGRGPYEQYF. As DNA, the CDR3 is TGTGCCAGCAGCTTGGCTGGCAGGGGGCCGTACGAGCAGTACTTC.

This chain connects TRBV7-8 to TRBJ1-2, with 11 positions matching TRBD1. Germline values: CDR1 SGHVS, CDR2 FQNEAQ. This CDR3 has 14 amino acids. Losses at the gene ends were 5 bases for V and 6 bases for J; bases not matched to a gene: 5. The CDR3 DNA sequence: TGTGCCAGCAGCCTGGACAGGGGGCTAGATGGCTACACCTTC. This gives the protein CASSLDRGLDGYTF.

The gene calls are TRBV28 and TRBJ2-1; 9 bases are a match to TRBD2. Per the germline V gene, CDR1 is MDHEN and CDR2 is SYDVKM. The CDR3 runs to 13 residues. The V segment lost 7 bases and the J segment 5 bases; nucleotides outside the gene matches: 3. The CDR3 reads CASIGLANNEQFF. The CDR3 DNA follows: TGTGCCAGCATTGGACTAGCGAACAATGAGCAGTTCTTC. The entire variable domain, with the rest obtained from reference TRBV28 and TRBJ2-1, is as follows: DVKVTQSSRYLVKRTGEKVFLECVQDMDHENMFWYRQDPGLGLRLIYFSYDVKMKEKGDIPEGYSVSREKKERFSLILESASTNQTSMYLCASIGLANNEQFFGPGTRLTVL.

The gene calls are TRBV29-1 and TRBJ1-1; the D is unclear. The CDR3 spans 15 residues. V shed 6 bases and J shed 2 bases, with 19 bases lying between them. Germline CDR1 is SQVTM and CDR2 is ANQGSEA. The CDR3 sequence: CSVFGQAEQNTEAFF. The CDR3 nucleotides are TGCAGCGTGTTTGGGCAGGCAGAACAAAACACTGAAGCTTTCTTT.

This clone was seen just once. The V call is TRBV13, the J call TRBJ1-1; D is uncertain. The V gene lost 2 bases and the J gene lost 5 bases, with 6 bases spanning the gap. This CDR3 comprises 12 residues. Germline CDR1 PRHDT, CDR2 FYEKMQ (reference sequence). The CDR3 spells CASSLQETEAFF. The CDR3 nucleotides read TGTGCCAGCAGCTTACAGGAAACTGAAGCTTTCTTT.

This clone was picked up a small number of times. The J gene is TRBJ2-7, the V gene TRBV6-1; 8 nucleotides align to TRBD1. The CDR3 consists of 12 residues. The germline gives CDR1 MNHNS, CDR2 SASEGT. V shed 7 bases and J 2 bases; nucleotides not matched to a gene: 1. The CDR3 nucleotides read TGTGCCAGCACGGACAGGGCCTACGAGCAGTACTTC. Its translation is CASTDRAYEQYF.

This clone was detected a few times. The gene calls are TRBV7-8 and TRBJ2-4; 7 nucleotides align to TRBD1. CDR1 is SGHVS and CDR2 is FQNEAQ in the germline V gene. The V and J ends lost 1 base and 9 bases, in that order; junction bases with no gene match: 12. This CDR3 is 16 amino acids long. CDR3 in DNA: TGTGCCAGCAGCTTAGATTTAACGGGACAGTTGCGCATTCAGTACTTC. Its translation: CASSLDLTGQLRIQYF. The whole variable domain, filled in from reference TRBV7-8 and TRBJ2-4, reads GAGVSQSPRYKVAKRGQDVALRCDPISGHVSLFWYQQALGQGPEFLTYFQNEAQLDKSGLPSDRFFAERPEGSVSTLKIQRTQQEDSAVYLCASSLDLTGQLRIQYFGAGTRLSVL.

This chain links TRBV14 with TRBJ1-6; TRBD1 matches at 9 bases. The J segment lost 6 bases and the V segment lost 3 bases, leaving 0 bases of the junction unmatched. The CDR3 extends over 14 amino acids. Germline V gives CDR1 SGHDN, CDR2 FVKESK. The CDR3 is CASSQGQGNSPLHF. CDR3 nucleotides: TGTGCCAGCAGCCAGGGACAGGGTAATTCACCCCTCCACTTT.

The rearrangement uses TRBV19 and TRBJ2-1, with TRBD2 identical over 13 bases. V trimming: 6 bases; J trimming: 6 bases; junction bases outside the gene matches: 8. CDR3 size: 16 residues. CDR1 LNHDA and CDR2 SQIVND come from the germline V gene (reference sequence). The chain's CDR3 is CASRNLGLAGANEQFF. CDR3 DNA: TGTGCCAGTAGAAACCTCGGACTAGCGGGAGCCAATGAGCAGTTCTTC.

The chain couples TRBV5-1 to TRBJ2-7; D gene uncertain. Germline V lookup: CDR1 SGHRS, CDR2 YFSETQ. This CDR3 is built from 14 residues. V was pared by 0 bases and J by 2 bases, with 9 bases between. The DNA for the CDR3 is TGCGCCAGCAGCTTGGAACAGAAAACCTACGAGCAGTACTTC. This encodes CASSLEQKTYEQYF.

The CDR3 DNA follows: TGTGCCAGCAGCCCCAGAGGGGGAGAGAACACTGAAGCTTTCTTT. The encoded protein is CASSPRGGENTEAFF. The chain is built from TRBV7-9 and TRBJ1-1; maybe TRBD1 (6 bases). This CDR3 has 15 residues. Trimming shortened V by 5 bases and J by 1 base, and 14 bases separated the two germline ends. Germline-derived CDR1 and CDR2 are SEHNR and FQNEAQ (reference sequence).

This chain connects TRBV6-5 to TRBJ2-3; D call uncertain. Trimming pared 5 bases from V and 0 bases from J, leaving 9 bases between. The CDR3 sequence is 14 residues long. Germline CDR1 and CDR2: MNHEY and SVGAGI. This chain's CDR3 is CASSAEESTDTQYF. The CDR3 nucleotides are TGTGCCAGCAGTGCCGAGGAGAGCACAGATACGCAGTATTTT.

The rearrangement links TRBV7-2 to TRBJ2-1; weak D call: TRBD2 (7 bases). Germline values: CDR1 SGHTA, CDR2 FQGNSA. Trimming shortened V by 2 bases and J by 1 base, and 12 bases separated the two germline ends. The CDR3 is 16 amino acids. The CDR3 loop is CASSLRGRGSYNEQFF. The CDR3 coding sequence is TGTGCCAGCAGCTTACGGGGGCGGGGGTCCTACAATGAGCAGTTCTTC.

V gene TRBV19 combines with J gene TRBJ2-2, with 14 positions matching TRBD2. Trimming at V came to 7 bases and at J to 6 bases, leaving 7 bases not matched to a gene. The CDR3 spans 16 residues. CDR1 and CDR2 (germline): LNHDA, SQIVND (reference sequence). CDR3 protein: CASTRGTSGSAGELFF. DNA for the CDR3: TGTGCCAGTACCCGAGGGACTAGCGGGAGCGCCGGGGAGCTGTTTTTT.

The chain links TRBV20-1 to TRBJ1-2; no firm D call. V was pared by 6 bases and J by 8 bases, with 10 bases between. The CDR3 length is 10 residues. Looked up from germline, CDR1 is DFQATT and CDR2 is SNEGSKA (reference sequence). CDR3 coding DNA: TGCAGTGCCCCCAAGCTCGGCTACACCTTC. Protein product: CSAPKLGYTF.

This clone was seen a few times. V is TRBV6-6 and J is TRBJ2-5; the D gene is possibly TRBD2 (5 bases). Trimming left V 7 bases short and J 2 bases short, with 11 bases between. The CDR3 runs to 13 residues. The germline V gene encodes CDR1 MNHNY and CDR2 SVGAGI (reference sequence). The DNA of the CDR3 is TGTGCCAGCAATTTACTAGTTCAAGAGACCCAGTACTTC. Residues: CASNLLVQETQYF.

A remark on this clone: Its ends do not fully match the called genes, so a read error is possible. The genes are TRBV7-9 and TRBJ2-1, with 7 bases aligning to TRBD1. Germline V lookup: CDR1 SEHNR, CDR2 FQNEAQ (reference sequence). This CDR3 contains 14 residues. CDR3 amino acids: CSSNRDRVENEQFF. The CDR3 DNA sequence: TGTTCCAGCAACCGCGACAGGGTTGAGAATGAGCAGTTCTTC.

This clone has just one count. This rearrangement joins TRBV7-9 to TRBJ2-3, with TRBD1 matching over 7 bases. J gave up 0 bases and V 3 bases, and 3 bases lay outside the gene matches. Germline-derived CDR1 and CDR2 are SEHNR and FQNEAQ (reference sequence). There are 15 residues in the CDR3. The CDR3: CASSLDRSSTDTQYF. DNA of the CDR3: TGTGCCAGCAGCTTGGACAGGTCTAGCACAGATACGCAGTATTTT. Variable domain in full (rest from reference TRBV7-9 and TRBJ2-3): DTGVSQNPRHKITKRGQNVTFRCDPISEHNRLYWYRQTLGQGPEFLTYFQNEAQLEKSRLLSDRFSAERPKGSFSTLEIQRTEQGDSAMYLCASSLDRSSTDTQYFGPGTRLTVL.

The chain combines TRBV5-1 with TRBJ1-6; D possibly corresponds to TRBD1 (5 bases). The V gene's germline CDR1 is SGHRS and CDR2 YFSETQ. The V and J ends lost 5 bases and 4 bases respectively, with 13 bases between them. The CDR3 is 15 residues long. As DNA, the CDR3 is TGCGCCAGCAGTCCACGGACACCGTATAATTCACCCCTCCACTTT. It yields the protein CASSPRTPYNSPLHF.

This CDR3 reads CASSLSDRLTDTQYF. The CDR3 nucleotides read TGTGCCAGCAGCTTATCAGACAGGCTCACAGATACGCAGTATTTT. The gene calls are TRBV7-2 and TRBJ2-3; D might be TRBD1 (6 bases). V was pared by 2 bases and J by 2 bases, with 11 bases between. This CDR3 comprises 15 residues. The germline V gene encodes CDR1 SGHTA and CDR2 FQGNSA.

The CDR3 region has the DNA TGCAGCGGGAAAAGCGGGGGGAACACCGGGGAGCTGTTTTTT. Translated: CSGKSGGNTGELFF. The rearrangement links TRBV29-1 to TRBJ2-2; 8 nucleotides agree with TRBD2. Germline CDR1 SQVTM, CDR2 ANQGSEA. The V and J ends lost 7 bases and 1 base, in that order; junction bases with no gene match: 5. The CDR3 runs 14 residues.

The chain joins TRBV5-5 to TRBJ1-2, with D possibly matching TRBD1 (5 bases). This CDR3 comprises 13 residues. With 1 base removed from V and 7 bases from J, the gap between germline ends came to 11 bases. The germline gives CDR1 SGHKS, CDR2 YYEKEE (reference sequence). CDR3 region: CASSLPGTSGYTF. The CDR3 nucleotides are TGTGCCAGCAGCTTGCCCGGGACTTCTGGCTACACCTTC.

V is TRBV9 and J is TRBJ2-3; 12 bases line up with TRBD2. The germline V gene encodes CDR1 SGDLS and CDR2 YYNGEE. The CDR3 is made up of 15 amino acids. V lost 4 bases to trimming and J lost 5 bases; unmatched junction nucleotides: 5. CDR3: CASSLRTSGKDTQYF. The CDR3 nucleotides read TGTGCCAGCAGCTTACGGACTAGCGGGAAAGATACGCAGTATTTT.

The V call is TRBV28, the J call TRBJ2-3; 11 bases fit TRBD2. Germline V CDR1 and CDR2: MDHEN, SYDVKM. The J segment lost 3 bases and the V segment lost 5 bases, leaving 13 bases of the junction unmatched. CDR3 size: 18 residues. The CDR3 DNA is TGTGCCAGCAGTCTCCGAAATAGCGGGAGGGCCGGGACAGATACGCAGTATTTT. This gives the protein CASSLRNSGRAGTDTQYF.

J is TRBJ1-5 and V is TRBV27; D may be TRBD1 (5 bases). Germline V gene data show CDR1 as MNHEY and CDR2 as SMNVEV (reference sequence). V was cut by 6 bases and J by 1 base, with 7 bases left in between. This CDR3 region has 13 residues. CDR3 bases: TGTGCCAGCAGGACAGAGAGCAATCAGCCCCAGCATTTT. Protein product: CASRTESNQPQHF.